The present entry profiles one TCR beta chain with its context. Its cognate antigen has yet to be identified. There are no base qualities to consult, and no much larger clone falls within one base. Single viable CD3+CD4+CD8-CD45RO+ cells were sorted as memory CD4+ T cells on a FACSAria II. To determine CMV serostatus, a Roche Elecsys assay was used that detects serum IgG against CMV pp150, pp28, p38 and p52. After the samples were thawed, total CD4+ T cells were enriched through positive selection using CD4 magnetic microbeads. The samples came from a different study that was designed specifically to examine the CD4+ T cell memory repertoire. Peripheral blood mononuclear cells were isolated and cryopreserved following standard operating procedures; serum was stored at -80 °C. CD3-PerCP (BW264/56), CD4-APC (RPA-T4), CD45RO-PE (UCHT1) and CD8-Pacific Orange (3B5) antibodies were used for staining, and non-viable cells were excluded with Sytox blue.

Genomic DNA was extracted from sorted cells with the Quick-DNA Microprep Kit. Amplification of TCRbeta DNA was done with the immunoSEQ hsTCRbeta kit, following the protocol from the manufacturer. TCRbeta libraries were sequenced on an Illumina MiSeq instrument. The authors processed their data as follows. After out-of-frame sequences were removed, 2.4 million or so distinct TCRbeta sequences remained, averaging around 61,000 per individual. Two values were used to score each individual: the count of under 200 previously reported CMV-associated TCRbeta sequences and the total count of productive distinct TCRbeta sequences. A beta-binomial model was reimplemented in Python, and scikit-learn random forests with default parameters were trained on data from the US cohort. Classifier performance on the Belgian cohort was summarized as median AUC with percentile confidence intervals calculated over 10,000 bootstrap iterations. TCRdb re-hosts the immuneACCESS table, in-frame sequences only. Its copies lack some clones; in the studies checked, an unresolved V gene accounts for under half of them, and the cause for the rest is not known. V and J calls and clone size are given by that table; D and trimming were obtained from the DNA. This sample comprises 27,000 or so clones, 70% to 80% of them detected only once. Together, the top ten hold 0.85% to 1.1% of the sample.

This sample is part of a study of memory CD4+ T cells and cytomegalovirus serostatus (dated by TCRdb to the late 2010s). The study in broad terms: The 35 or so healthy Belgian adults in the cohort included 9 who were CMV seropositive and roughly 25 who were CMV seronegative. CD4+ memory TCRbeta repertoires of a Belgian cohort with known cytomegalovirus serostatus were sequenced in order to replicate a published TCR-based CMV serostatus classifier. The investigation overall reported the following: Of around 160 previously reported CMV-associated TCRbeta sequences, approximately 70 appeared in the CD4+ memory repertoires, each in one to five individuals. Only CD4+CD45RO+ memory cells were sequenced, in contrast to the original study, which included naive and memory CD4+ and CD8+ populations. Results were interpreted as suggesting that the CMV-associated TCR signature is largely present in the CD4+ memory repertoire. On the Belgian cohort, the classifier built on the original framework reached a median bootstrapped AUC of nearly 0.96, with a 95% CI of 0.76-1.00. CMV serostatus prediction reached a median bootstrapped AUC of about 0.96 with the original framework and around 0.91 with a US-trained random forest.

V is reduced by 0 bases and J by 0 bases, leaving a spacing of 11 bases between them. The germline V gene yields SGDLS for CDR1 and YYNGEE for CDR2. CDR3 length: 16 amino acids, cysteine to phenylalanine. Left in the record is the CDR3 DNA by itself, 48 bases read in frame from the first base. The source of this sequence is an adult in good health and CMV-seronegative. The source material was memory CD4+ T cells from blood. The chain is made from TRBV9 and TRBJ2-3; matching of 6 bases hints at TRBD1 as the D gene. DNA sequence: TGTGCCAGCAGCGTAGCATCCACAGGGAGCACAGATACGCAGTATTTT. This gives the protein CASSVASTGSTDTQYF.